Reported below is one T cell receptor beta chain. What it binds is not known. These data belong to a study of shared clonotypes between healthy human individuals. CDR1 SEHNR and CDR2 FQNEAQ come from the germline V gene (reference sequence). This CDR3 comprises 15 residues. The germline V and J ends were trimmed by 0 bases and 8 bases, with 11 bases remaining between them. Broader study findings: Sampling involved blood alone; tissue repertoires likely differ.

At a deep level, the assay was run. Every subset had its genomic DNA shared out evenly among several immunoSEQ plates. Replicate PCRs run on sorted subsets employed around 200 ng DNA, about 27,000 T cell genomes. The protocol was immunoSEQ multiplex PCR, while the TCRdb copy is restricted to in-frame clones and leaves out a portion. Of roughly 2 million clones in the sample, around 95% were seen once. This chain links TRBV7-9 with TRBJ1-6; D not certain. This TCR was recovered from a young man in good health. The sample consisted of naive CD4+ T cells sorted from blood. Subset here: CD45RA+ positively selected. The CDR3 sequence is CASSLAAGLDSPLHF. The CDR3 coding sequence is TGTGCCAGCAGCTTAGCTGCGGGCTTGGATTCACCCCTCCACTTT.